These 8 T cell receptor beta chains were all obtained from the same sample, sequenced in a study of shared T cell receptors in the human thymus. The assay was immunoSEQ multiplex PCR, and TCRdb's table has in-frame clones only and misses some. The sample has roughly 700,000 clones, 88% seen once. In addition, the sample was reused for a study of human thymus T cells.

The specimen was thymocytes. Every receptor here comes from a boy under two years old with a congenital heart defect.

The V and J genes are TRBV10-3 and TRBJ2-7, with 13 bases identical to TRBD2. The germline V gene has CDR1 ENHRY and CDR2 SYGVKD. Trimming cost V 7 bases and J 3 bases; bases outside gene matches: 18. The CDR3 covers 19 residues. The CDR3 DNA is TGTGCCATCACTGCTAATCCGGGACTAGCGGGAAGTGCGGACTACGAGCAGTACTTC. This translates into CAITANPGLAGSADYEQYF.

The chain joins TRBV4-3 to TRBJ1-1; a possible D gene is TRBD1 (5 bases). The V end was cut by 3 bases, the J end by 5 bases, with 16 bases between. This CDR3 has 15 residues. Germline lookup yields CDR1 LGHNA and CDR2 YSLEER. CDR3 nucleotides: TGCGCCAGCAGCCAGTTGGCATGGGGGGGAACTGAAGCTTTCTTT. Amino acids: CASSQLAWGGTEAFF.

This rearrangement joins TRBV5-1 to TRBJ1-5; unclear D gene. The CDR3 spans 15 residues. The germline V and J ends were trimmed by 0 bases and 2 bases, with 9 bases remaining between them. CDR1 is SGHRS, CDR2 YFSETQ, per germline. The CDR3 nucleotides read TGCGCCAGCAGCTTGGGCGGGGTGGGCAATCAGCCCCAGCATTTT. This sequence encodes CASSLGGVGNQPQHF.

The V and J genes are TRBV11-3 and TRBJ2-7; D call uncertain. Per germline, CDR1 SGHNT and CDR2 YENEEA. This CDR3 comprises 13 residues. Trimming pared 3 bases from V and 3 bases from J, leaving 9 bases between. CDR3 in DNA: TGTGCCAGCAGCTTCACGTCTAACTACGAGCAGTACTTC. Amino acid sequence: CASSFTSNYEQYF.

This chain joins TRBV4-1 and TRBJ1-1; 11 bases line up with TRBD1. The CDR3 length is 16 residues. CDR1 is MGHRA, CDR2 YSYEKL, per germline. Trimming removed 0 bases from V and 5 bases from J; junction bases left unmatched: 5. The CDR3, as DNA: TGCGCCAGCAGCCAAGATGGGGGACAGGGGGTGACTGAAGCTTTCTTT. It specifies CASSQDGGQGVTEAFF.

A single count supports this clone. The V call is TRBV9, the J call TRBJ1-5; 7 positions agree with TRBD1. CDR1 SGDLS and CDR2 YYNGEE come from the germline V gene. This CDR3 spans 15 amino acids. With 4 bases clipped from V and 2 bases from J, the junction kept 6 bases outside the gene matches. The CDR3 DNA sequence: TGTGCCAGCAGCCTAGGGGGCGCCCGCAATCAGCCCCAGCATTTT. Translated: CASSLGGARNQPQHF.

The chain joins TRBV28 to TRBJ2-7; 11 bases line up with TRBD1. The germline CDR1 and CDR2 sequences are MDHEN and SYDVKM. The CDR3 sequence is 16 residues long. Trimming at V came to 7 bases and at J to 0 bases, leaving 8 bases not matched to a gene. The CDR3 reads CASNLGTGGSSYEQYF. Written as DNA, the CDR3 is TGTGCCAGCAACCTAGGGACAGGGGGGAGCTCCTACGAGCAGTACTTC.

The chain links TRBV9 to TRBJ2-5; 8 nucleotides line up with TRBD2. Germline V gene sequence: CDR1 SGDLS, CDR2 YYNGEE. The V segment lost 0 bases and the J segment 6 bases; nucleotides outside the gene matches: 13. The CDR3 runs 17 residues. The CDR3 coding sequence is TGTGCCAGCAGCGTAGGCCCAGCGGGAGAGCCCCTGAAGACCCAGTACTTC. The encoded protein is CASSVGPAGEPLKTQYF.